One sample yielded the 32 T cell receptor beta chains listed below, sequenced in a study of OX40 agonist ivuxolimab in advanced cancers. The assay was immunoSEQ multiplex PCR, and TCRdb's table has in-frame clones only and misses some. The sample has around 46,000 clones; 82% are singletons. The starting material was CD4+ or CD8+ T cells sorted from blood, obtained in a trial of the OX40 agonist ivuxolimab. The receptors were gathered from an adult with an advanced solid tumor such as melanoma, head and neck, liver or kidney cancer.

CDR3 sequence reads: CASSHPPRTGNTIYF. DNA of the CDR3: TGTGCCAGCAGCCACCCCCCGCGAACTGGAAACACCATATATTTT. The chain is built from TRBV4-2 and TRBJ1-3; D unclear. CDR1 and CDR2 (germline): LGHNA, YNFKEQ. V dropped 3 bases and J dropped 2 bases, with 11 bases sitting between them. The length of the CDR3 is 15 residues.

The V gene is TRBV7-2, the J gene TRBJ2-3; D unclear. Germline CDR1 reads SGHTA; CDR2 reads FQGNSA. The CDR3 is made up of 15 amino acids. The V gene lost 1 base and the J gene lost 4 bases, with 12 bases spanning the gap. This CDR3 is CASSLDGLEADTQYF. The CDR3 DNA reads TGTGCCAGCAGCTTAGATGGGCTAGAGGCAGATACGCAGTATTTT.

This chain joins TRBV7-2 and TRBJ2-5; D perhaps matches TRBD2 (6 bases). Germline V gives CDR1 SGHTA, CDR2 FQGNSA. The V gene lost 2 bases and the J gene lost 5 bases, with 15 bases spanning the gap. The CDR3 extends over 15 amino acids. The CDR3 protein is CASSLREEVWETQYF. The CDR3 bases are TGTGCCAGCAGCTTAAGGGAGGAGGTATGGGAGACCCAGTACTTC. Full variable domain (rest looked up from reference TRBV7-2 and TRBJ2-5): GAGVSQSPSNKVTEKGKDVELRCDPISGHTALYWYRQSLGQGLEFLIYFQGNSAPDKSGLPSDRFSAERTGGSVSTLTIQRTQQEDSAVYLCASSLREEVWETQYFGPGTRLLVL.

The J gene is TRBJ2-7, the V gene TRBV6-5; 8 bases fit TRBD1. V lost 0 bases, J lost 2 bases, and 6 bases stayed unmatched. The CDR3 has 16 residues. The germline gives CDR1 MNHEY, CDR2 SVGAGI. CDR3 sequence: CASSYSKETGAYEQYF. CDR3 sequence (DNA): TGTGCCAGCAGTTACTCGAAGGAGACAGGGGCCTACGAGCAGTACTTC.

The rearrangement joins TRBV4-1 to TRBJ1-2; tentatively, D is TRBD1 (6 bases). The ends were cut back, 6 bases at V and 7 bases at J, with 18 bases in the middle. CDR3 size: 14 residues. Germline loops: CDR1 MGHRA, CDR2 YSYEKL. The CDR3: CASSHPGGLGGYTF. The CDR3 DNA follows: TGCGCCAGCAGTCACCCGGGGGGCCTCGGTGGCTACACCTTC.

With regard to this clone: The same CDR3 can be traced to other DNA sequences in this sample. The chain links TRBV7-2 to TRBJ2-1; the D is unclear. CDR1 and CDR2 from the germline V gene are SGHTA and FQGNSA. This CDR3 contains 13 residues. Trimming stripped 1 base from V and 5 bases from J, with 6 bases between. The CDR3 is CASSLDRDNEQFF. The CDR3 DNA reads as TGTGCCAGCAGCTTAGACCGTGACAATGAGCAGTTCTTC. The whole variable domain, filled in from reference TRBV7-2 and TRBJ2-1, reads GAGVSQSPSNKVTEKGKDVELRCDPISGHTALYWYRQSLGQGLEFLIYFQGNSAPDKSGLPSDRFSAERTGGSVSTLTIQRTQQEDSAVYLCASSLDRDNEQFFGPGTRLTVL.

The chain couples TRBV13 to TRBJ2-3, with a tentative D call TRBD1 (5 bases). Deletions cut 1 base from V and 1 base from J, with 12 bases between. The CDR3 is 16 amino acids. The germline gives CDR1 PRHDT, CDR2 FYEKMQ (reference sequence). The CDR3 nucleotides are TGTGCCAGCAGCTTAGAGGGGATGGGGCGCACAGATACGCAGTATTTT. Its protein is CASSLEGMGRTDTQYF. Full variable domain (outside the CDR3, taken from reference TRBV13 and TRBJ2-3): AAGVIQSPRHLIKEKRETATLKCYPIPRHDTVYWYQQGPGQDPQFLISFYEKMQSDKGSIPDRFSAQQFSDYHSELNMSSLELGDSALYFCASSLEGMGRTDTQYFGPGTRLTVL.

The V call is TRBV4-2, the J call TRBJ2-4; unclear D gene. Trimming cost V 3 bases and J 0 bases, with 9 bases left between them. CDR1 and CDR2 from the germline V gene are LGHNA and YNFKEQ. The CDR3 runs to 15 residues. CDR3 residues: CASSQGSTAKNIQYF. The CDR3 bases are TGTGCCAGCAGCCAGGGTAGTACAGCCAAAAACATTCAGTACTTC.

This chain connects TRBV7-9 to TRBJ2-1, with D possibly matching TRBD2 (7 bases). Germline CDR1 reads SEHNR; CDR2 reads FQNEAQ (reference sequence). The CDR3 has 13 residues. V lost 5 bases, J lost 7 bases, and 12 bases lay in between. As DNA, the CDR3 is TGTGCCAGCAGCGGGGGGGCCGTAAATGAGCAGTTCTTC. Translation: CASSGGAVNEQFF. The complete variable domain, with remaining parts taken from reference TRBV7-9 and TRBJ2-1, reads DTGVSQNPRHKITKRGQNVTFRCDPISEHNRLYWYRQTLGQGPEFLTYFQNEAQLEKSRLLSDRFSAERPKGSFSTLEIQRTEQGDSAMYLCASSGGAVNEQFFGPGTRLTVL.

This clone is medium-sized (0.01 to 0.1%) by share. V is TRBV7-9 and J is TRBJ1-2; 7 nucleotides agree with TRBD1. The ends lost 5 bases at V and 4 bases at J; junction bases unmatched: 7. Germline V gene data show CDR1 as SEHNR and CDR2 as FQNEAQ (reference sequence). There are 14 residues in the CDR3. The CDR3 is CASSGADRVYGYTF. The CDR3 nucleotides read TGTGCCAGCAGCGGGGCCGACAGGGTCTATGGCTACACCTTC.

CDR3 residues: CASSFGQGNQPQHF. The CDR3 bases are TGTGCCAGCAGTTTCGGACAGGGCAATCAGCCCCAGCATTTT. The chain joins TRBV6-8 to TRBJ1-5; 7 bases match TRBD1. Germline-derived CDR1 and CDR2 are MNHGY and SAAAGT. The J segment lost 2 bases and the V segment lost 4 bases, leaving 2 bases of the junction unmatched. This CDR3 has 14 amino acids.

This clone was seen only a few times. The chain links TRBV6-5 to TRBJ2-7; tentatively, D is TRBD1 (5 bases). CDR1 and CDR2 from the germline V gene are MNHEY and SVGAGI. This CDR3 comprises 14 residues. Trimming stripped 7 bases from V and 4 bases from J, with 17 bases between. The DNA for the CDR3 is TGTGCCAGCACCTTCCGAAGGGGTCCTTACGAGCAGTACTTC. This codes for CASTFRRGPYEQYF.

The chain has TRBV27 and TRBJ2-2, with D maybe TRBD2 (7 bases). This CDR3 spans 17 amino acids. CDR1 and CDR2 from the germline V gene are MNHEY and SMNVEV (reference sequence). The V end was cut by 2 bases, the J end by 0 bases, with 13 bases between. As DNA, the CDR3 is TGTGCCAGCAGTTTAGCTAGGGGGGGAGCGAACACCGGGGAGCTGTTTTTT. This encodes CASSLARGGANTGELFF.

The chain recombines TRBV19 with TRBJ1-1; 7 nucleotides agree with TRBD1. Trimming cost V 3 bases and J 5 bases; bases outside gene matches: 9. The CDR3 is 15 amino acids. From germline, CDR1 is LNHDA and CDR2 SQIVND (reference sequence). The CDR3 coding sequence is TGTGCCAGTAGTATCATCAGGGGGGGAGAGACTGAAGCTTTCTTT. This encodes CASSIIRGGETEAFF.

Only a few counts were recorded for this clone. The chain uses TRBV7-2 and TRBJ2-7; D call uncertain. The germline V gene has CDR1 SGHTA and CDR2 FQGNSA. Deletions cut 9 bases from V and 1 base from J, with 7 bases between. CDR3 length: 11 amino acids. CDR3 DNA sequence: TGTGCCAGTTTGTATTCCTACGAGCAGTACTTC. It codes for CASLYSYEQYF.

This chain uses TRBV18 with TRBJ1-6; D is unresolved. CDR3 length: 15 residues. Trimming removed 3 bases from V and 0 bases from J, with 6 bases in between. Germline V gene lookup returns CDR1 KGHSH and CDR2 LQKENI. The CDR3 is CASSPADSYNSPLHF. The CDR3 coding sequence is TGTGCCAGCTCACCGGCCGACTCCTATAATTCACCCCTCCACTTT.

V gene TRBV9 combines with J gene TRBJ2-5, with D possibly being TRBD2 (5 bases). Germline-derived CDR1 and CDR2 are SGDLS and YYNGEE. The V end lost 3 bases, the J end lost 4 bases, and 13 bases lay between the germline ends. The CDR3 is 14 amino acids. The CDR3 coding sequence is TGTGCCAGCAGCGCGGACTCCGGCGGAGAGACCCAGTACTTC. This translates into CASSADSGGETQYF.

DNA for the CDR3: TGTGCCAGCAGCTTGTACAGGGATTTTCCTAAAGCTTTCTTT. It is translated as CASSLYRDFPKAFF. J is TRBJ1-1 and V is TRBV5-6, with a weak D call TRBD1 (6 bases). CDR3 length: 14 residues. Germline V gives CDR1 SGHDT, CDR2 YYEEEE. The V and J ends lost 1 base and 9 bases respectively, with 16 bases between them.

This clone has just one count. The V and J genes are TRBV19 and TRBJ2-1; a possible D gene is TRBD2 (6 bases). From germline, CDR1 is LNHDA and CDR2 SQIVND (reference sequence). The CDR3 totals 14 residues. V dropped 7 bases and J dropped 6 bases, with 16 bases sitting between them. The CDR3, as DNA: TGTGCCAGTACCACAGGACGGCGGGGCAATGAGCAGTTCTTC. Amino acid sequence: CASTTGRRGNEQFF.

The chain has TRBV11-3 and TRBJ1-1; D is uncertain. The CDR3 is 13 residues long. Germline V CDR1 and CDR2: SGHNT, YENEEA. V shed 5 bases and J shed 2 bases, with 9 bases lying between them. The CDR3 protein is CASSREPNTEAFF. The DNA for the CDR3 is TGTGCCAGCAGCCGAGAGCCCAACACTGAAGCTTTCTTT.

This clone was seen more than once but under ten times. The rearrangement joins TRBV30 to TRBJ2-7; the D gene is possibly TRBD1 (5 bases). This CDR3 is 14 amino acids long. Trimming removed 3 bases at V and 6 bases at J, with 18 bases between. Germline V gene lookup returns CDR1 GTSNPN and CDR2 SVGIG (reference sequence). CDR3 protein: CAWSALGQAPEQYF. DNA of the CDR3: TGTGCCTGGAGCGCCTTGGGGCAGGCCCCCGAGCAGTACTTC.

The chain carries TRBV5-4 and TRBJ2-3; 7 positions match TRBD2. CDR3 length: 15 amino acids. Germline V CDR1 and CDR2: SGHNT, YYREEE (reference sequence). V was pared by 4 bases and J by 2 bases, with 7 bases of the junction left unmatched. For the CDR3, the DNA is TGTGCCAGCAGCGTCCGGGAGGTATACACAGATACGCAGTATTTT. Residues: CASSVREVYTDTQYF.

The rearrangement uses TRBV6-5 and TRBJ1-5, with 7 bases identical to TRBD1. Germline V gene lookup returns CDR1 MNHEY and CDR2 SVGAGI. With V trimmed by 5 bases and J by 4 bases, 8 bases remained unmatched. The CDR3 covers 15 residues. CDR3 region: CASSPAGGRNQPQHF. As DNA, the CDR3 is TGTGCCAGCAGTCCCGCAGGGGGGCGGAATCAGCCCCAGCATTTT.

CDR3 nucleotides: TGTGCCAGCAGCTTAATCAGGGACCGAGAGCAGTACTTC. Its protein product is CASSLIRDREQYF. The V gene is TRBV7-6, the J gene TRBJ2-7; D possibly uses TRBD1 or TRBD2 (5 bases each). CDR3 size: 13 residues. Germline CDR1 reads SGHVS; CDR2 reads FNYEAQ. V lost 2 bases, J lost 7 bases, and 12 bases lay in between.

V and J are TRBV10-3 and TRBJ2-5; 9 positions agree with TRBD1. The CDR3 totals 14 residues. The ends lost 10 bases at V and 3 bases at J; junction bases unmatched: 9. CDR1 and CDR2 from the germline V gene are ENHRY and SYGVKD. The CDR3 reads CATRGQGSEETQYF. The CDR3 coding sequence is TGTGCCACTCGTGGACAGGGGAGTGAAGAGACCCAGTACTTC.

CDR3: CASSLASSGGPSTDTQYF. The CDR3 coding sequence is TGCGCCAGCAGCTTGGCCTCTAGCGGGGGGCCTAGCACAGATACGCAGTATTTT. V usage is TRBV5-1 and J usage is TRBJ2-3; 11 positions match TRBD2. The junction had 6 bases not matched to a gene; V was cut back by 0 bases and J by 0 bases. CDR3 size: 18 residues. Germline-derived CDR1 and CDR2 are SGHRS and YFSETQ. The complete variable domain, with remaining parts taken from reference TRBV5-1 and TRBJ2-3, reads KAGVTQTPRYLIKTRGQQVTLSCSPISGHRSVSWYQQTPGQGLQFLFEYFSETQRNKGNFPGRFSGRQFSNSRSEMNVSTLELGDSALYLCASSLASSGGPSTDTQYFGPGTRLTVL.

The V and J genes are TRBV5-4 and TRBJ2-5, with 11 bases lining up with TRBD2. The CDR3 length is 14 residues. The germline gives CDR1 SGHNT, CDR2 YYREEE (reference sequence). V was clipped by 7 bases and J by 5 bases; unmatched bases: 7. DNA for the CDR3: TGTGCCAGCGGGCGTAGCGGGGGGGCGGAGACCCAGTACTTC. Translation gives CASGRSGGAETQYF.

This rearrangement joins TRBV7-8 to TRBJ2-7; D gene uncertain. Germline CDR1 reads SGHVS; CDR2 reads FQNEAQ. This CDR3 contains 15 residues. V was cut by 2 bases and J by 0 bases, with 11 bases left in between. The CDR3 is CASSLSAGVSYEQYF. DNA of the CDR3: TGTGCCAGCAGCTTATCGGCCGGAGTCTCCTACGAGCAGTACTTC. The variable domain in full, completed from reference TRBV7-8 and TRBJ2-7, reads GAGVSQSPRYKVAKRGQDVALRCDPISGHVSLFWYQQALGQGPEFLTYFQNEAQLDKSGLPSDRFFAERPEGSVSTLKIQRTQQEDSAVYLCASSLSAGVSYEQYFGPGTRLTVT.

The V gene is TRBV5-1, the J gene TRBJ2-7; TRBD1 agrees at 10 bases. Germline V gene sequence: CDR1 SGHRS, CDR2 YFSETQ. The CDR3 is 14 residues long. The trim removed 3 bases at V and 6 bases at J, leaving 6 bases unmatched. For the CDR3, the DNA is TGCGCCAGCAGCTCGGACAGGGGGACGTTCGAGCAGTACTTC. Translating it yields CASSSDRGTFEQYF.

V is TRBV6-6 and J is TRBJ1-2; D remains ambiguous. The length of the CDR3 is 13 residues. The germline V and J ends were trimmed by 6 bases and 0 bases, with 8 bases remaining between them. CDR1 MNHNY and CDR2 SVGAGI come from the germline V gene (reference sequence). CDR3 DNA sequence: TGTGCCAGCAGGATAACAGCTAACTATGGCTACACCTTC. Translating gives CASRITANYGYTF.

The chain carries TRBV30 and TRBJ2-1; D uncertain. This CDR3 region has 14 residues. The ends were cut back, 3 bases at V and 8 bases at J, with 17 bases in the middle. The germline gives CDR1 GTSNPN, CDR2 SVGIG (reference sequence). The CDR3 here is CAWRASNGWDEQFF. The CDR3 nucleotides read TGTGCCTGGAGGGCTTCAAACGGATGGGATGAGCAGTTCTTC.

This clone was observed once. This chain links TRBV18 with TRBJ2-1, with a weak D call TRBD2 (5 bases). The CDR3 is 17 amino acids. Germline-derived CDR1 and CDR2 are KGHSH and LQKENI. V lost 6 bases, J lost 4 bases, and 22 bases lay in between. In DNA, the CDR3 is TGTGCCAGCTCGCCTGACTTGAGCGGAAATATTTACAATGAGCAGTTCTTC. This encodes CASSPDLSGNIYNEQFF.